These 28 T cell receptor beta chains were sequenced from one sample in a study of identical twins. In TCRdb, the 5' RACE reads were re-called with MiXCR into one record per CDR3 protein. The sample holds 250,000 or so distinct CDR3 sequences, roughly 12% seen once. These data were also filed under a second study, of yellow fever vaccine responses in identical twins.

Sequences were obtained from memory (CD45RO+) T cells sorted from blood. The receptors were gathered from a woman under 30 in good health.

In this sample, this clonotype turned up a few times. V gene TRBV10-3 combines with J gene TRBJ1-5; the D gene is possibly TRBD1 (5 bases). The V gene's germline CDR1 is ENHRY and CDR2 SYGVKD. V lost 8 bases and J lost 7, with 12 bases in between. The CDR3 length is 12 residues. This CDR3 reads CAIGGERQPQHF. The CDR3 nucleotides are TGTGCCATCGGGGGGGAAAGGCAGCCCCAGCATTTT.

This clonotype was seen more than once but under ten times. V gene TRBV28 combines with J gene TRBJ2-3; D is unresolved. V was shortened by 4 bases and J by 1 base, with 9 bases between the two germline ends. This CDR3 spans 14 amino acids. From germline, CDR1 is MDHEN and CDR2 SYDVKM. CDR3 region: CASSSIDCTDTQYF. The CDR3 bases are TGTGCCAGCAGTTCGATCGACTGCACAGATACGCAGTATTTT.

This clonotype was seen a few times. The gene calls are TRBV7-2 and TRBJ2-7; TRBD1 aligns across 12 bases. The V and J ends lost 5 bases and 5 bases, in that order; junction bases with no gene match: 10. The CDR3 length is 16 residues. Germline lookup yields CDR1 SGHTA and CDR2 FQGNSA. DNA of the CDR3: TGTGCCAGCAGCCTTCTCATGGGACAGGGGGCGAACGAGCAGTACTTC. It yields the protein CASSLLMGQGANEQYF.

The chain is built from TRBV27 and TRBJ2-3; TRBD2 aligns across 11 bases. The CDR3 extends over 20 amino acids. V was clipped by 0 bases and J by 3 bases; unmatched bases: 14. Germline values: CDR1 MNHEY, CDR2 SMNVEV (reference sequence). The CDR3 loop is CASSLSFAGALAGGTDTQYF. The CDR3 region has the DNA TGTGCCAGCAGTTTATCGTTTGCAGGGGCCCTAGCGGGAGGTACAGATACGCAGTATTTT.

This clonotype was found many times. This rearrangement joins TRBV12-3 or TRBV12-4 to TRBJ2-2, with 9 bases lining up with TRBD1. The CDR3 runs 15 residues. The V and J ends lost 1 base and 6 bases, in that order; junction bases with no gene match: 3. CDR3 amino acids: CASSLGDRVAGELFF. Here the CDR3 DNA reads TGTGCCAGCAGTTTAGGGGACAGGGTCGCCGGGGAGCTGTTTTTT.

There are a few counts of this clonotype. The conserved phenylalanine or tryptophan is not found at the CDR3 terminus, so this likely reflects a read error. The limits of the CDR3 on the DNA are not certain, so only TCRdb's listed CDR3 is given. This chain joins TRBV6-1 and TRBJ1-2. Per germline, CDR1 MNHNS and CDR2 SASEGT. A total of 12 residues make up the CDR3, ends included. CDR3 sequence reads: CASSEARGSKSL.

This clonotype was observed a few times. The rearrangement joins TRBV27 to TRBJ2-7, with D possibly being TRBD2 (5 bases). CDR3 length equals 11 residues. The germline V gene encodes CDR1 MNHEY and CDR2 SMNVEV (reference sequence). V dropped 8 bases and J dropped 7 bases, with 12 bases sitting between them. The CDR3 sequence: CASPTPGEQYF. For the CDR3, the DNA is TGTGCCAGCCCCACCCCGGGAGAGCAGTACTTC.

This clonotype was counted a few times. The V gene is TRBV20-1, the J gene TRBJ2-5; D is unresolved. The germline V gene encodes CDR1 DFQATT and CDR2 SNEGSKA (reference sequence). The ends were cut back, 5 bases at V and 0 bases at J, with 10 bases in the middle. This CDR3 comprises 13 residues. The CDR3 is CSAPPGYQETQYF. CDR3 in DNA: TGCAGTGCTCCTCCAGGATACCAAGAGACCCAGTACTTC.

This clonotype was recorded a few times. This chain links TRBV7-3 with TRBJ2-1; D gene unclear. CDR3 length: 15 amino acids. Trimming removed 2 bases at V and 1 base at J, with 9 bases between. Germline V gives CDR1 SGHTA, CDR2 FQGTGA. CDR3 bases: TGTGCCAGCAGCTTATCGCCGGGTTCCTACAATGAGCAGTTCTTC. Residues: CASSLSPGSYNEQFF.

The CDR3 DNA sequence: TGTGCCAGCAGCTTATTCCGGAGCACAGATACGCAGTATTTT. It encodes CASSLFRSTDTQYF. This sequence joins TRBV11-2 and TRBJ2-3; no clear D gene. CDR1 is SGHAT and CDR2 is FQNNGV in the germline V gene. This CDR3 comprises 14 residues. V was trimmed by 2 bases and J by 0 bases, leaving 6 bases between them.

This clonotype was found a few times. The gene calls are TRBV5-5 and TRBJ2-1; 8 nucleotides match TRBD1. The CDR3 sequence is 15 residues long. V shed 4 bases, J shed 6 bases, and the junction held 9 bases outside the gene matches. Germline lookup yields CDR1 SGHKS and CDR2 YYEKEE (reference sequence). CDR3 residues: CASSQTQGASNEQFF. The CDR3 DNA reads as TGTGCCAGCAGCCAGACTCAGGGGGCAAGCAATGAGCAGTTCTTC.

The CDR3 here is CASARGRGYEQYF. For the CDR3, the DNA is TGTGCCAGCGCCCGGGGCAGGGGGTACGAGCAGTACTTC. This chain links TRBV3-1 with TRBJ2-7, with 7 positions matching TRBD1. The CDR3 is 13 residues long. Trimming took 8 bases from V and 4 from J; bases not matched to a gene: 8. Germline V gives CDR1 LGHDT, CDR2 YNNKEL (reference sequence).

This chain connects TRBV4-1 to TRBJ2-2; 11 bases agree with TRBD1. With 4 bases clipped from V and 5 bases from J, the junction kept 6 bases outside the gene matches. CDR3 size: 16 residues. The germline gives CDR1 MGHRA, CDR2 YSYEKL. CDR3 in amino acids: CASSLGTGGGTGELFF. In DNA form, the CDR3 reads TGCGCCAGCAGCCTCGGGACAGGGGGAGGTACCGGGGAGCTGTTTTTT.

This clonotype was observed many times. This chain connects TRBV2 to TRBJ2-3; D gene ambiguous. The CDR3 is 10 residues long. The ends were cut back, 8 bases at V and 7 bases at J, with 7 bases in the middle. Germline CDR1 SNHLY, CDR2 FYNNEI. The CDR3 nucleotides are TGTGCCAGCGCGGTTAATACGCAGTATTTT. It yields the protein CASAVNTQYF.

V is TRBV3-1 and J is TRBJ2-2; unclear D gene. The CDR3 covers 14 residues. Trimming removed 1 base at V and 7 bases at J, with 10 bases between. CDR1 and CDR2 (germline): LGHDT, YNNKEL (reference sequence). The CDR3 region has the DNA TGTGCCAGCAGCCAAGTGGTCTATCACGGGGAGCTGTTTTTT. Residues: CASSQVVYHGELFF.

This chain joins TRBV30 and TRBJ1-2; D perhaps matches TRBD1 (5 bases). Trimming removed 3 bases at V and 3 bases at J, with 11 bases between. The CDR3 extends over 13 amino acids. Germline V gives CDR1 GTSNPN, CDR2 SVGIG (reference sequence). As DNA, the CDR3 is TGTGCCTGGAGCCGGGGGAGGGACTATGGCTACACCTTC. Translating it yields CAWSRGRDYGYTF. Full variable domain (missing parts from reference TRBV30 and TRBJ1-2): SQTIHQWPATLVQPVGSPLSLECTVEGTSNPNLYWYRQAAGRGLQLLFYSVGIGQISSEVPQNLSASRPQDRQFILSSKKLLLSDSGFYLCAWSRGRDYGYTFGSGTRLTVV.

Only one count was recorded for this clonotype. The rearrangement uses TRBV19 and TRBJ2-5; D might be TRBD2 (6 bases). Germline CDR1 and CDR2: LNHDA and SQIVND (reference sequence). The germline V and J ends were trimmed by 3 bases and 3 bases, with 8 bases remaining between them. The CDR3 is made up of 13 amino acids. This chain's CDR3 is CASSMSSEETQYF. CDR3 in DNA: TGTGCCAGTAGTATGTCTAGCGAAGAGACCCAGTACTTC.

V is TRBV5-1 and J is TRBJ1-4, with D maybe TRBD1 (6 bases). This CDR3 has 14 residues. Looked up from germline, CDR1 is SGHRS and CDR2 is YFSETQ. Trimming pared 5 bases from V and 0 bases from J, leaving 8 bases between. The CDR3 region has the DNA TGCGCCAGCAGGGACAGTACAACTAATGAAAAACTGTTTTTT. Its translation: CASRDSTTNEKLFF.

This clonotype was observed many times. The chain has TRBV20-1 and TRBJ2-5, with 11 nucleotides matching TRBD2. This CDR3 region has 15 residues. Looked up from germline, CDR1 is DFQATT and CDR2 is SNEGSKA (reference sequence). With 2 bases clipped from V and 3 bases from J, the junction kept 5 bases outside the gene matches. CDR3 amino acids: CSARPSGRLEETQYF. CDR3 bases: TGCAGTGCTAGACCTAGCGGGAGGCTTGAAGAGACCCAGTACTTC.

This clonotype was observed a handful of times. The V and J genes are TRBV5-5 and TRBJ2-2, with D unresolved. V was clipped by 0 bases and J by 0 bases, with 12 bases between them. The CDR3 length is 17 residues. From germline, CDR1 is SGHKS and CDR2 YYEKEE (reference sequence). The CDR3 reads CASSLVLPGPNTGELFF. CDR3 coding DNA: TGTGCCAGCAGCTTGGTTCTGCCCGGGCCGAACACCGGGGAGCTGTTTTTT.

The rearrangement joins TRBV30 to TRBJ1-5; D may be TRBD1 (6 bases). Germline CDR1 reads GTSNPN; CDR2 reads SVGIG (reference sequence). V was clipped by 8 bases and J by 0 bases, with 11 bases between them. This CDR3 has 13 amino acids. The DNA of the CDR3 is TGTGCCACCGGGACAAATAGCAATCAGCCCCAGCATTTT. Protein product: CATGTNSNQPQHF.

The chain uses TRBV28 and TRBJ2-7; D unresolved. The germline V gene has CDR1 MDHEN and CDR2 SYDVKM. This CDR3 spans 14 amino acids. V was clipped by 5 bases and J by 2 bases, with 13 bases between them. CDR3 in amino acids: CASSVEAKTYEQYF. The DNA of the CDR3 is TGTGCCAGCAGTGTTGAGGCAAAAACCTACGAGCAGTACTTC.

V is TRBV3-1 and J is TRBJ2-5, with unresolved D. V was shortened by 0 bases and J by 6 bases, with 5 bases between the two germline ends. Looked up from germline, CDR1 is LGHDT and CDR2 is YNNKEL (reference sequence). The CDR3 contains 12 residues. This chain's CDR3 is CASSQDEKTQYF. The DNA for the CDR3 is TGTGCCAGCAGCCAAGATGAAAAGACCCAGTACTTC.

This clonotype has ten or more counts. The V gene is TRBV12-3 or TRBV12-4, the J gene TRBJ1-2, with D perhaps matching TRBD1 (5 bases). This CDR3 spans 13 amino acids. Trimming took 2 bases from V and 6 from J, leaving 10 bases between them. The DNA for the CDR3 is TGTGCCAGCAGTTTAACGGGGGTACATGGCTACACCTTC. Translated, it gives CASSLTGVHGYTF.

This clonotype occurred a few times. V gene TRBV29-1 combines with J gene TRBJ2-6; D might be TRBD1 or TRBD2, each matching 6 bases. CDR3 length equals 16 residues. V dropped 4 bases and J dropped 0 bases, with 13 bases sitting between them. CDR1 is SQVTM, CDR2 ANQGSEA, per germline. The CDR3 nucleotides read TGCAGCGTTGTAACTAGCAGGGGCTCTGGGGCCAACGTCCTGACTTTC. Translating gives CSVVTSRGSGANVLTF. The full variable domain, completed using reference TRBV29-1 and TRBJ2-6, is SAVISQKPSRDICQRGTSLTIQCQVDSQVTMMFWYRQQPGQSLTLIATANQGSEATYESGFVIDKFPISRPNLTFSTLTVSNMSPEDSSIYLCSVVTSRGSGANVLTFGAGSRLTVL.

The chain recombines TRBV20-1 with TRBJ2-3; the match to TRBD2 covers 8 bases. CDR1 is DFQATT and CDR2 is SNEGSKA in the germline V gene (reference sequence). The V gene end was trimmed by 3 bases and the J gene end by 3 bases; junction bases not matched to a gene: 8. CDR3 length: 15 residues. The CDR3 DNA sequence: TGCAGTGCTAGCGGGGGGGGGCTCGGGACAGATACGCAGTATTTT. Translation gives CSASGGGLGTDTQYF.

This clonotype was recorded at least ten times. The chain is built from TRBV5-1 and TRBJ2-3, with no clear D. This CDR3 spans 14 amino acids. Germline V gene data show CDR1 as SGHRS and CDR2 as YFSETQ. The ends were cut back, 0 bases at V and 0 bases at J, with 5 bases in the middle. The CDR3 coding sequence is TGCGCCAGCAGCTTGGAACGCAGCACAGATACGCAGTATTTT. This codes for CASSLERSTDTQYF. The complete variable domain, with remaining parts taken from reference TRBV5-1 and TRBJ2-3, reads KAGVTQTPRYLIKTRGQQVTLSCSPISGHRSVSWYQQTPGQGLQFLFEYFSETQRNKGNFPGRFSGRQFSNSRSEMNVSTLELGDSALYLCASSLERSTDTQYFGPGTRLTVL.

CDR3 nucleotide sequence: TGTGCCAGTAGCCAACAGGGTATCTCTGGAAACACCATATATTTT. It yields the protein CASSQQGISGNTIYF. The chain combines TRBV19 with TRBJ1-3; tentatively, D is TRBD1 (6 bases). The V gene lost 6 bases and the J gene lost 0 bases, with 12 bases spanning the gap. Per the germline V gene, CDR1 is LNHDA and CDR2 is SQIVND (reference sequence). This CDR3 is built from 15 residues.